Described below is a single T cell receptor beta chain sequence and its context. The antigen is unknown. After removal of 0 bases from V and 2 bases from J, the junction contained 3 bases not matched to a gene. The CDR3 has 15 residues. The germline V gene has CDR1 SGHRS and CDR2 YFSETQ. These data are taken from a study of neoadjuvant nivolumab and ipilimumab in lung cancer. Study-level information: The combination arm added day-1 ipilimumab 1 mg/kg to nivolumab 3 mg/kg on days 1, 15, 29.

Study-level points and caveats: Higher pretherapy blood TCR richness went with higher resected-tumor richness. From pretherapy to surgery, tumor richness and clonality rose with dual therapy. TCR receptors were sequenced in few samples.

Some clones are missing from TCRdb's copy, which holds only in-frame ones; the method was immunoSEQ multiplex PCR. The sample includes 45,000 to 55,000 clones, roughly 89% of them seen just once. The sequence came from an adult with non-small cell lung cancer. Some clones in this sample may be carry-over from other donors' samples. The rearrangement joins TRBV5-1 to TRBJ2-7; TRBD2 matches 9 bases. The input for sequencing was blood, taken before neoadjuvant nivolumab, alone or with ipilimumab. The CDR3 reads CASSLGREGAYEQYF. The CDR3 nucleotides are TGCGCCAGCAGCTTGGGGCGGGAGGGTGCCTACGAGCAGTACTTC. The full variable domain, in which reference TRBV5-1 and TRBJ2-7 provide the parts outside the CDR3, is KAGVTQTPRYLIKTRGQQVTLSCSPISGHRSVSWYQQTPGQGLQFLFEYFSETQRNKGNFPGRFSGRQFSNSRSEMNVSTLELGDSALYLCASSLGREGAYEQYFGPGTRLTVT.